This T cell receptor beta chain was sequenced during a study of vaccination effects on CD4 cells after COVID-19. V was pared by 4 bases and J by 5 bases, with 6 bases of the junction left unmatched. The CDR3 runs 15 residues. Germline assignment: CDR1 SNHLY and CDR2 FYNNEI. For this clone: Its antigen remains unknown.

Here immunoSEQ multiplex PCR was the method, and the copy in TCRdb shows in-frame clones only, minus some. The sample has 17,000 or so clones, 76% seen once. Viral peptide pools were used in the ViraFEST assay to expand antigen-specific CD4+ T cells, and sequencing came afterward. An approximately 10-day culture period preceded the isolation of CD4+ T cells. Documented for the person is a PCR-confirmed SARS-CoV-2 infection occurring between March and December 2020. Participants were given two doses of BNT162b2 or mRNA-1273 vaccine. Fresh IL-2-containing medium replaced half the medium on days 3 and 7.

Source: CD4+ T cells from PBMCs cultured with SARS-CoV-2 spike peptides, taken after COVID-19 vaccination. This receptor was taken from a human donor who had a prior SARS-CoV-2 infection. This sequence joins TRBV2 and TRBJ1-4; 8 bases match TRBD1. The CDR3 coding sequence is TGTGCCAGCAGTGCGGACAGGGTCGGAAATGAAAAACTGTTTTTT. Translating it yields CASSADRVGNEKLFF.